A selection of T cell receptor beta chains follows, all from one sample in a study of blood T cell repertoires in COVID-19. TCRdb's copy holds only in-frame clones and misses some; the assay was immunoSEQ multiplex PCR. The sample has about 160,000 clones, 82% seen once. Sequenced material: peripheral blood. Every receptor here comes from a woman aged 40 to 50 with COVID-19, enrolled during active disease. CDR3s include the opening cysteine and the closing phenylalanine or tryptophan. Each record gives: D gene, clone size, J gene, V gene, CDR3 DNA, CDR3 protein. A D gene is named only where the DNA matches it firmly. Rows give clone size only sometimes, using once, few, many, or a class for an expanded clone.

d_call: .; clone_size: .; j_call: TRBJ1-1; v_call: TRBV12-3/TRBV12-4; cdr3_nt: TGTGCCAGCAGTTTTAGAGAGTACACTGAAGCTTTCTTT; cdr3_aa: CASSFREYTEAFF
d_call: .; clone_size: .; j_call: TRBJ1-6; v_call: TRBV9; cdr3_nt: TGTGCCAGCAGCGTATCAGGGTCGATTGATTCACCCCTCCACTTT; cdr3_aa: CASSVSGSIDSPLHF
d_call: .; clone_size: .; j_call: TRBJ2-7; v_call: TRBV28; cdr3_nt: TGTGCCAGCAGTTTGCGGGCTAGCGCACGCTACGAGCAGTACTTC; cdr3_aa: CASSLRASARYEQYF
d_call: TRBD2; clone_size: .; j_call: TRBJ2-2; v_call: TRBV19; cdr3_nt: TGTGCCAGTAGCTATAGCGGGAGAAGCACCGGGGAGCTGTTTTTT; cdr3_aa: CASSYSGRSTGELFF
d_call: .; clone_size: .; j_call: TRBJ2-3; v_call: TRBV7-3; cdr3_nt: TGTGCCAGCAGCCGCCCTCAGACAGGAGAAAGCACAGATACGCAGTATTTT; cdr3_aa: CASSRPQTGESTDTQYF
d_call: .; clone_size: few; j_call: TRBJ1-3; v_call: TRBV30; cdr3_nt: TGTGCCTGGCAAGAGGGCACCATATATTTT; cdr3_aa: CAWQEGTIYF
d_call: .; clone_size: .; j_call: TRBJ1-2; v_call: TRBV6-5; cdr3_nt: TGTGCCAGCAGTTACCTTCCGGGGGGCTTTGATGGCTACACCTTC; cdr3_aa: CASSYLPGGFDGYTF
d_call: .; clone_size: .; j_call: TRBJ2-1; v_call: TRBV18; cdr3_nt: TGTGCCAGCTCACCAATCTTAGCGCGACGTTCCTACAATGAGCAGTTCTTC; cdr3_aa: CASSPILARRSYNEQFF
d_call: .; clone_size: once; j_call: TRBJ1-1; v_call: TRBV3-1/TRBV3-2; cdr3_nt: TGTGCCAGCAGGGGAGGGGCAGAAGCTTTCTTT; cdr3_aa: CASRGGAEAFF
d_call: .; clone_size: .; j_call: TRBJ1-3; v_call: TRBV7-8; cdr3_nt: TGTGCCAGCAGCTTAAACAGCCCTGGAAACACCATATATTTT; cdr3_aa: CASSLNSPGNTIYF
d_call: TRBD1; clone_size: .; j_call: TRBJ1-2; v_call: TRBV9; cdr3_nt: TGTGCCAGCAGCGAGGGACAGGGTAGCTATGGCTACACCTTC; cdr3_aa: CASSEGQGSYGYTF
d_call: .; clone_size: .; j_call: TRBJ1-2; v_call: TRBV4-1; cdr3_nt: TGCGCCAGCAGCCAAGGCAGGGGCCCTACCTATGGCTACACCTTC; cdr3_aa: CASSQGRGPTYGYTF
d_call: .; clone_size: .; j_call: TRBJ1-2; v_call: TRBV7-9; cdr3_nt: TGTGCCAGCAGCTCGCTACTCAGGGAACACTATGGCTACACCTTC; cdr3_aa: CASSSLLREHYGYTF
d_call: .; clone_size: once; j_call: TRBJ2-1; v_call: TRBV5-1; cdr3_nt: TGCGCCAGCAGCGCCGGGACTCCCACGGGGTATGAGCAGTTCTTC; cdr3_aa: CASSAGTPTGYEQFF
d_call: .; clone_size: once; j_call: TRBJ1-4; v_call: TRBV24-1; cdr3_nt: TGTGCCACCATGGATAGCAGTAATGAAAAACTGTTTTTT; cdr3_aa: CATMDSSNEKLFF
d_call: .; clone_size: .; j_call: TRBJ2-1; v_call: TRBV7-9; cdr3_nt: TGTGCCAGCAGCCAAGGGGCAAATGAGCAGTTCTTC; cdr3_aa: CASSQGANEQFF
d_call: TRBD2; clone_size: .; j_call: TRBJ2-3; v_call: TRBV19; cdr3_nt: TGTGCCAGTAGTATCGGTAGCGGGGCTAGCACAGATACGCAGTATTTT; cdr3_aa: CASSIGSGASTDTQYF
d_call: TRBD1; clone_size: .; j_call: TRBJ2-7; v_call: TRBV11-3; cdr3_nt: TGTGCCAGCAGCTCCACAGGGGGAGGCTACGAGCAGTACTTC; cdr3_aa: CASSSTGGGYEQYF
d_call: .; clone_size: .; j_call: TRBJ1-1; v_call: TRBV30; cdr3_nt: TGTGCCTGGACGGGCAGGGGCACTGAAGCTTTCTTT; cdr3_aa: CAWTGRGTEAFF
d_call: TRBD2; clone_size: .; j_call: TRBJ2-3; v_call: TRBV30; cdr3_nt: TGTGCCTGGAGTGTAGGGACTAGCGGGAGTTCAGATACGCAGTATTTT; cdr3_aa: CAWSVGTSGSSDTQYF
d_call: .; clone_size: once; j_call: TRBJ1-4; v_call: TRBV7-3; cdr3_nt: TGTGCCAGCAGCTTAGGAGGGAGTGAAAAACTGTTTTTT; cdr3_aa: CASSLGGSEKLFF
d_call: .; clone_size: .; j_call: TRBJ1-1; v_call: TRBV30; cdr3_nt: TGTGCCTGGAGTTTGAGCCCCAACACTGAAGCTTTCTTT; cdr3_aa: CAWSLSPNTEAFF
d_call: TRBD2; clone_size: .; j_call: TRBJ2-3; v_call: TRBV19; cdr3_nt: TGTGCCAGTAGGTCGCTGGCGGGAGTCTCAGATACGCAGTATTTT; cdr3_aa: CASRSLAGVSDTQYF
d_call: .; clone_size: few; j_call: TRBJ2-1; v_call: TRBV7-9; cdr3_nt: TGTGCCAGCAGCTTATCGTCTAGCGTTGAGCAGTTCTTC; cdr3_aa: CASSLSSSVEQFF
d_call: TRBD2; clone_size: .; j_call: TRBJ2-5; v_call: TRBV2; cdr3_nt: TGTGCCAGCTCGGGACTAGCGGGGGAGACCCAGTACTTC; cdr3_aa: CASSGLAGETQYF
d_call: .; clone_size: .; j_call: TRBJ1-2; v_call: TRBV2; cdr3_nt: TGTGCCAGCAGGGACACCTATGGCTACACCTTC; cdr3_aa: CASRDTYGYTF
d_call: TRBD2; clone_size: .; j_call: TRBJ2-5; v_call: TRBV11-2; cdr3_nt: TGTGCCAGCAGCTTAGTACTAGCGGGAGTTGAGACCCAGTACTTC; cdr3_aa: CASSLVLAGVETQYF
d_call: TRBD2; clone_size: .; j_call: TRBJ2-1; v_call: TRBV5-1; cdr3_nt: TGCGCCAGCAGCTTGGGTCTAGCGGCCTTGGGAGAGCAGTTCTTC; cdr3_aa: CASSLGLAALGEQFF
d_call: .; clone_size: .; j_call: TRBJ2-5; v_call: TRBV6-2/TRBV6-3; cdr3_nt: TGTGCCAGCAGTTATCGTTCACCAAAGGTCGGACTCCAAGAGACCCAGTACTTC; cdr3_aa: CASSYRSPKVGLQETQYF
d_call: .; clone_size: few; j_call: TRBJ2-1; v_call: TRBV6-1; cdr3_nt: TGTGCCAGCAGTGAAGCGGGGGCCGAGGGGTACAATGAGCAGTTCTTC; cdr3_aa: CASSEAGAEGYNEQFF
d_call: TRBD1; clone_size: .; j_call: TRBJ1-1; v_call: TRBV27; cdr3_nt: TGTGCCAGCAGTCCCTTCGGACAGGGCACTGAAGCTTTCTTT; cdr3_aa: CASSPFGQGTEAFF
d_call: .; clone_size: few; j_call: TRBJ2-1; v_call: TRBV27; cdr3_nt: TGTGCCAGCAGTTTAGACCTACCGGGAAACAATGAGCAGTTCTTC; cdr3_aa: CASSLDLPGNNEQFF
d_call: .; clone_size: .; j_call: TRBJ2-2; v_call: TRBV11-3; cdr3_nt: TGTGCCAGCAGCTTAGATTCCCTGACCGGGGAGCTGTTTTTT; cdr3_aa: CASSLDSLTGELFF
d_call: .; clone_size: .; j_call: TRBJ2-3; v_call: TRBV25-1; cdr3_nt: TGTGCCAGTAAAAAGGGGGGGGATACGCAGTATTTT; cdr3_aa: CASKKGGDTQYF
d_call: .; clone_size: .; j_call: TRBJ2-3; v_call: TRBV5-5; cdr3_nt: TGTGCCAGCAGCTTGGGGGCTAGCGGCACAGATACGCAGTATTTT; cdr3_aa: CASSLGASGTDTQYF
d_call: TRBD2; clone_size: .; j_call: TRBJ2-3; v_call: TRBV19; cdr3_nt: TGTGCCAGTGCCCAGCGGGGGGGCCGTGGCACAGATACGCAGTATTTT; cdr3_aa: CASAQRGGRGTDTQYF
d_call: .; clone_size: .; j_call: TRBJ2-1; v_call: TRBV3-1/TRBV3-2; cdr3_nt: TGTGCCAGCAGCCGAGGAGCACTAACAGGAAATGAGCAGTTCTTC; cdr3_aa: CASSRGALTGNEQFF
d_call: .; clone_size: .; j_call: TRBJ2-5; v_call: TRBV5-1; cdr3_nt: TGCGCCAGCAGCTTGGGCGGACGGCGGACTCAAGAGACCCAGTACTTC; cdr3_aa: CASSLGGRRTQETQYF
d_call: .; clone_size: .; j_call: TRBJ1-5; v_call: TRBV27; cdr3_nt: TGTGCCAGCAGTTGGGACAAGAATCAGCCCCAGCATTTT; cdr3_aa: CASSWDKNQPQHF
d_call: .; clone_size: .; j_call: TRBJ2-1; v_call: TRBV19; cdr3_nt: TGTGCCAGTAGTCCAGGGTCCAACAATGAGCAGTTCTTC; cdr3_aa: CASSPGSNNEQFF
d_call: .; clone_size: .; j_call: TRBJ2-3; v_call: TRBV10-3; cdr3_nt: TGTGCCATCAGTGAGTTGCAGGCAGGGGAAGGGAATACGCAGTATTTT; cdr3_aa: CAISELQAGEGNTQYF
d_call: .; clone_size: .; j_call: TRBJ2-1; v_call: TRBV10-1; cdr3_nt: TGCGCCACCAGTTCGGTAGGAGGGAGCAATGAGCAGTTCTTC; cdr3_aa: CATSSVGGSNEQFF
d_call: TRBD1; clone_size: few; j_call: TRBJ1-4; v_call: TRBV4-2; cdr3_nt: TGTGCCAGCAGACACACCCCAGGGGGCCAGAATAATGAAAAACTGTTTTTT; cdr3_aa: CASRHTPGGQNNEKLFF
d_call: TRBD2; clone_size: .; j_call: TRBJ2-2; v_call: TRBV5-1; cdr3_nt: TGCGCCAGCAGCTTTAGGCGGGAGGTTAACACCGGGGAGCTGTTTTTT; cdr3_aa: CASSFRREVNTGELFF
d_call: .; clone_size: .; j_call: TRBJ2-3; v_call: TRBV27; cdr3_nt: TGTGCCAGCAGTTCATTGCGACCGGTGGCGGGCACAGATACGCAGTATTTT; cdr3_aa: CASSSLRPVAGTDTQYF
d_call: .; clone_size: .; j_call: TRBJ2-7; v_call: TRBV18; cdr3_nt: TGTGCCAGCTCACCACTGGGCGAACCCGCCGTCTACGAGCAGTACTTC; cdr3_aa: CASSPLGEPAVYEQYF
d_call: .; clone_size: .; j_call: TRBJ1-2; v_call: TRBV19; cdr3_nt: TGTGCCAGTAGTACACAGAGAAGTAACTATGGCTACACCTTC; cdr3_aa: CASSTQRSNYGYTF
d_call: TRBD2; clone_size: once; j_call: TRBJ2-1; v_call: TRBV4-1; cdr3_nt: TGCGCCAGCAGCCAAGATTTGGCGGGAGGTTACAATGAGCAGTTCTTC; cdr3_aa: CASSQDLAGGYNEQFF
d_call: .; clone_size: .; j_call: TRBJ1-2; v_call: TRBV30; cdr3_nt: TGTGCCTGGAGTGTAGGGTGGGGCTTGAACTATGGCTACACCTTC; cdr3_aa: CAWSVGWGLNYGYTF
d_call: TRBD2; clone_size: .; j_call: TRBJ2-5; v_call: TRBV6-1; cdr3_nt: TGTGCCAGCAGTGAAGCGGCCCGCGGGCTAGCGGGGGAAGAGACCCAGTACTTC; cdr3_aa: CASSEAARGLAGEETQYF
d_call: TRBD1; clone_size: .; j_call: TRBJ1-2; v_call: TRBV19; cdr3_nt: TGTGCCAGTAGTATAGGTCTGGACAGGGGTAACTATGGCTACACCTTC; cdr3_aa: CASSIGLDRGNYGYTF
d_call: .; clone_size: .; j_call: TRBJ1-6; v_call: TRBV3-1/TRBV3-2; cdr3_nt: TGTGCCAGCAGCCAAGTTCGGGGGGGAGGCTCACCCCTCCACTTT; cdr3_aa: CASSQVRGGGSPLHF
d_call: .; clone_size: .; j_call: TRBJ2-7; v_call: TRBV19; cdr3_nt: TGTGCCAGTAGTTTATACGACGGAGGGGCTGGCGAGCAGTACTTC; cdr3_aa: CASSLYDGGAGEQYF
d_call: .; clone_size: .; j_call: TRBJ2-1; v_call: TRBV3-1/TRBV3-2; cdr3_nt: TGTGCCAGCAGCCTCGACTGGATTAGAAGTTATGAGCAGTTCTTC; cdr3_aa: CASSLDWIRSYEQFF
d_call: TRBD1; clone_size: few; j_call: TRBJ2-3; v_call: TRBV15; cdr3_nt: TGTGCCACTGGTACAGGGGCAGATACGCAGTATTTT; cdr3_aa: CATGTGADTQYF
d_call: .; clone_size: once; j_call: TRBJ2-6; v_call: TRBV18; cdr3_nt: TGTGCCAGCTCACCCTTGCAGGGGAGCTCTGGGGCCAACGTCCTGACTTTC; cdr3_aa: CASSPLQGSSGANVLTF
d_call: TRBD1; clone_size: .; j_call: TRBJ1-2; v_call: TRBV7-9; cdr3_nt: TGTGCCAGCAGCTTGACCGGGACAGGGAGGGACTATGGCTACACCTTC; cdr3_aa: CASSLTGTGRDYGYTF
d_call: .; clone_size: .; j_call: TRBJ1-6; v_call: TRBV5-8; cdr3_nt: TGTGCCAGCAGCTATACAGGGCGACTTTCACCCCTCCACTTT; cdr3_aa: CASSYTGRLSPLHF
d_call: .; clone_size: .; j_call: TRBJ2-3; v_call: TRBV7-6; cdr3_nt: TGTGCCAGCAGCTCAGGGGTTGGCGGGAGCACAGATACGCAGTATTTT; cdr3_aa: CASSSGVGGSTDTQYF